This T cell receptor (beta chain) was recorded in a study of blood T cell repertoires in COVID-19. Study summary: Both acute and convalescent COVID-19 samples were obtained from the United States, Italy and Spain.

In the authors' workflow: Amplification of reference gene primers provided the estimated nucleated cell counts. The protocol was immunoSEQ multiplex PCR, while the TCRdb copy is restricted to in-frame clones and leaves out a portion. V, J and clone size were drawn from that table, and D and trimming were deduced from the DNA. The profile shows 300,000 to 350,000 clones, roughly 87% of them singletons. Assignment of participants to cohorts was predicated upon participant-reported clinical history. Each recovered donor of Cohort 3 presented with two negative PCRs, clearance, or symptom resolution. The germline gives CDR1 SGHRS, CDR2 YFSETQ. The V end was cut by 0 bases, the J end by 5 bases, with 9 bases between. CDR3 length: 13 residues.

The source of this sequence is a woman in her twenties or thirties who had recovered from COVID-19. Sample: PBMCs or T cells enriched from blood (not recorded which). The V and J genes are TRBV5-1 and TRBJ2-7; D is undetermined. The CDR3: CASSLGLVDEQYF. CDR3 nucleotides: TGCGCCAGCAGCTTGGGGCTGGTCGACGAGCAGTACTTC.